These 31 T cell receptor beta chains share one sample of origin, sequenced in a study of preoperative IRX-2 immunotherapy in early breast cancer. The method was immunoSEQ multiplex PCR; TCRdb's version includes in-frame clones alone and lacks a portion of them. The data show around 25,000 clones, with about 68% seen just once and 6.8% held by the top ten. Treatment in this sample: preoperative locoregional IRX-2 cytokine immunotherapy. Sequences were derived from lymph node tissue, sampled after IRX-2 immunotherapy. Receptors originate from a human donor with breast cancer.

This chain links TRBV11-3 with TRBJ2-4; no reliable D call. The CDR3 sequence is 14 residues long. Deletions cut 2 bases from V and 3 bases from J, with 8 bases between. The germline V gene encodes CDR1 SGHNT and CDR2 YENEEA. Here the CDR3 reads CASSLSPSKNIQYF. The CDR3 nucleotides are TGTGCCAGCAGCTTATCCCCCAGCAAAAACATTCAGTACTTC.

This clone was seen a few times. The chain carries TRBV10-2 and TRBJ2-7; 9 nucleotides line up with TRBD2. J was trimmed by 4 bases and V by 7 bases; bases with no gene match: 5. The CDR3 is 13 amino acids. CDR1 and CDR2 (germline): WSHSY, SAAADI. Here the CDR3 reads CASIAGGVYEQYF. The DNA of the CDR3 is TGCGCCAGCATCGCGGGAGGGGTGTACGAGCAGTACTTC.

The V gene is TRBV10-1, the J gene TRBJ2-7; 7 bases match TRBD1. V lost 7 bases and J lost 3; bases outside the gene matches: 15. The CDR3 is made up of 16 amino acids. CDR1 and CDR2 (germline): WNHNN, SYGVQD (reference sequence). The CDR3 bases are TGCGCCAGCACCATGCGCACAGGGGTTCTATACTACGAGCAGTACTTC. As protein: CASTMRTGVLYYEQYF.

CDR3 amino acids: CASSPWRGGASDGELFF. The DNA of the CDR3 is TGTGCCAGCAGCCCATGGCGAGGGGGCGCATCCGACGGGGAGCTGTTTTTT. This chain connects TRBV6-8 to TRBJ2-2; 7 bases fit TRBD1. The germline gives CDR1 MNHGY, CDR2 SAAAGT. The junction had 17 bases not matched to a gene; V was cut back by 6 bases and J by 7 bases. CDR3 length: 17 residues.

The chain links TRBV28 to TRBJ2-7; 8 positions agree with TRBD1. Germline CDR1 reads MDHEN; CDR2 reads SYDVKM. Trimming removed 5 bases from V and 7 bases from J; junction bases left unmatched: 10. This CDR3 region has 14 residues. The chain's CDR3 is CASSPPQGAGEQYF. The CDR3 region has the DNA TGTGCCAGCAGTCCCCCCCAGGGGGCGGGAGAGCAGTACTTC.

Only a few counts were recorded for this clone. The chain is built from TRBV19 and TRBJ1-5; 8 nucleotides agree with TRBD1. Germline CDR1 LNHDA, CDR2 SQIVND (reference sequence). With 5 bases clipped from V and 4 bases from J, the junction kept 7 bases outside the gene matches. CDR3 size: 15 residues. The DNA for the CDR3 is TGTGCCAGTAGTCCGACAGGGGAAAAAAATCAGCCCCAGCATTTT. It codes for CASSPTGEKNQPQHF.

The V call is TRBV7-6, the J call TRBJ1-5, with TRBD1 matching over 7 bases. J gave up 4 bases and V 3 bases, and 6 bases lay outside the gene matches. The CDR3 has 15 residues. Germline assignment: CDR1 SGHVS and CDR2 FNYEAQ. In nucleotides, the CDR3 is TGTGCCAGCAGCTTCCGAAGGGGGCAGAATCAGCCCCAGCATTTT. Amino acid sequence: CASSFRRGQNQPQHF.

In this sample, this clone turned up once. The rearrangement joins TRBV5-1 to TRBJ1-4; D not resolved. This CDR3 comprises 17 residues. From germline, CDR1 is SGHRS and CDR2 YFSETQ. V was pared by 0 bases and J by 1 base, with 13 bases between. CDR3 DNA: TGCGCCAGCAGCTTGGGGCGGGCCCAAAGAACTAATGAAAAACTGTTTTTT. Amino acids: CASSLGRAQRTNEKLFF.

The chain uses TRBV12-5 and TRBJ1-3; D ambiguous. The germline gives CDR1 LGHNT, CDR2 FRNRAP. CDR3 size: 11 residues. The CDR3 coding sequence is TGTGCCAGCCGGTTAGGAAACACCATATATTTT. This gives the protein CASRLGNTIYF.

This chain uses TRBV28 with TRBJ2-1, with 10 bases lining up with TRBD2. Per germline, CDR1 MDHEN and CDR2 SYDVKM. This CDR3 has 17 residues. With 5 bases clipped from V and 5 bases from J, the junction kept 12 bases outside the gene matches. The CDR3 bases are TGTGCCAGCAGTGATGGCCTGACTAGCGGGCGAAACAATGAGCAGTTCTTC. It codes for CASSDGLTSGRNNEQFF.

The V call is TRBV15, the J call TRBJ1-1; a weak D match, TRBD1 (5 bases). V gave up 0 bases and J gave up 3 bases, with 14 bases separating them. The CDR3 runs to 16 residues. Per germline, CDR1 LNHNV and CDR2 YYDKDF (reference sequence). The CDR3: CATSRDRTGWDTEAFF. The CDR3 region has the DNA TGTGCCACCAGCAGAGATCGAACAGGCTGGGACACTGAAGCTTTCTTT.

The chain uses TRBV29-1 and TRBJ2-7, with TRBD2 identical over 9 bases. The germline V gene encodes CDR1 SQVTM and CDR2 ANQGSEA. The ends lost 6 bases at V and 7 bases at J; junction bases unmatched: 13. The CDR3 is made up of 14 amino acids. Here the CDR3 DNA reads TGCAGCGTCGGAAAAGTAGCGGGAGCTAATGAGCAGTACTTC. This codes for CSVGKVAGANEQYF.

In its sample, this clone was seen a few times. The chain carries TRBV11-3 and TRBJ1-1; a possible D gene is TRBD1 (6 bases). The V gene's germline CDR1 is SGHNT and CDR2 YENEEA. V shed 5 bases and J shed 2 bases, with 18 bases lying between them. The CDR3 runs 16 residues. The CDR3 sequence is CASSKKTGFSNTEAFF. The CDR3 DNA reads TGTGCCAGCAGCAAAAAGACAGGTTTTAGTAACACTGAAGCTTTCTTT.

The chain links TRBV10-2 to TRBJ2-2; D is unresolved. CDR3 length equals 18 residues. Trimming took 4 bases from V and 3 from J, leaving 21 bases between them. CDR1 WSHSY and CDR2 SAAADI come from the germline V gene. The CDR3 nucleotides read TGCGCCAGCAGTGGGTTCCGGAGAGGCCCAATCGACACCGGGGAGCTGTTTTTT. It is translated as CASSGFRRGPIDTGELFF.

The chain links TRBV6-8 to TRBJ2-2; D gene ambiguous. CDR1 and CDR2 (germline): MNHGY, SAAAGT. With 2 bases removed from V and 4 bases from J, the gap between germline ends came to 5 bases. The CDR3 consists of 13 residues. CDR3: CASSYGSTGELFF. The DNA for the CDR3 is TGTGCCAGCAGTTACGGAAGCACCGGGGAGCTGTTTTTT.

This clone occurred a few times. The gene calls are TRBV6-8 and TRBJ1-1, with unresolved D. The CDR3 totals 15 residues. CDR1 and CDR2 from the germline V gene are MNHGY and SAAAGT. Trimming left V 7 bases short and J 4 bases short, with 19 bases between. The CDR3 region has the DNA TGTGCCAGCAACACGAGACCCCTATGGGGCACTGAAGCTTTCTTT. This translates into CASNTRPLWGTEAFF.

V is TRBV5-1 and J is TRBJ2-2; D ambiguous. This CDR3 has 14 amino acids. Germline V CDR1 and CDR2: SGHRS, YFSETQ. V was clipped by 2 bases and J by 1 base, with 6 bases between them. This CDR3 is CASSLRQNTGELFF. CDR3 bases: TGCGCCAGCAGCTTAAGACAGAACACCGGGGAGCTGTTTTTT.

Here the CDR3 DNA reads TGTGCTAGTGGTTCCGGGACGGTAAAGGCGGCTTACAATGAGCAGTTCTTC. The encoded protein is CASGSGTVKAAYNEQFF. This chain links TRBV12-5 with TRBJ2-1; the D gene could be TRBD1 or TRBD2 (5 bases each). This CDR3 comprises 17 residues. Trimming stripped 4 bases from V and 4 bases from J, with 20 bases between. Germline V gives CDR1 LGHNT, CDR2 FRNRAP.

The rearrangement links TRBV7-4 to TRBJ1-2; possible D gene TRBD1, 6 bases. Germline loops: CDR1 SGHVT, CDR2 SQSDAQ. This CDR3 comprises 16 residues. V was shortened by 2 bases and J by 4 bases, with 17 bases between the two germline ends. The CDR3 DNA reads as TGTGCCAGCAGCTTATACCTGGACAGTTCAGTCTATGGCTACACCTTC. Its translation: CASSLYLDSSVYGYTF.

This clone has a handful of counts. The chain has TRBV6-8 and TRBJ1-2, with 9 bases aligning to TRBD1. The CDR3 totals 16 residues. V gave up 2 bases and J gave up 8 bases; unmatched junction bases: 12. CDR1 and CDR2 (germline): MNHGY, SAAAGT. The CDR3 bases are TGTGCCAGCAGTTACCGTACTACAGGGGGCCTGGGCGGCTACACCTTC. This gives the protein CASSYRTTGGLGGYTF.

The rearrangement links TRBV19 to TRBJ1-1; D unresolved. This CDR3 is 13 amino acids long. CDR1 is LNHDA, CDR2 SQIVND, per germline (reference sequence). V lost 3 bases and J lost 5, with 10 bases in between. The CDR3 is CASSMDAGTEAFF. CDR3 DNA sequence: TGTGCCAGTAGTATGGATGCGGGGACTGAAGCTTTCTTT.

The rearrangement links TRBV28 to TRBJ1-4; maybe TRBD1 (5 bases). V lost 4 bases and J 8 bases, leaving 11 bases between the germline ends. The CDR3 has 13 residues. The V gene's germline CDR1 is MDHEN and CDR2 SYDVKM. The CDR3 protein is CASSSGTKEKLFF. For the CDR3, the DNA is TGTGCCAGCAGTTCCGGGACCAAGGAAAAACTGTTTTTT.

The V call is TRBV19, the J call TRBJ2-7, with TRBD1 matching over 9 bases. The germline CDR1 and CDR2 sequences are LNHDA and SQIVND (reference sequence). V was clipped by 5 bases and J by 3 bases; unmatched bases: 8. The CDR3 contains 15 residues. This CDR3 is CASSPRQGVIYEQYF. The DNA of the CDR3 is TGTGCCAGTAGTCCCCGACAGGGGGTAATCTACGAGCAGTACTTC.

This clone is large (0.1 to 1%) within its sample. The V call is TRBV11-3, the J call TRBJ2-1; 8 bases map to TRBD1. The CDR3 extends over 16 amino acids. Germline lookup yields CDR1 SGHNT and CDR2 YENEEA. Trimming cost V 3 bases and J 4 bases; bases outside gene matches: 8. The CDR3 DNA follows: TGTGCCAGCAGCTTGTCAGGGGGCCCATCATACAATGAGCAGTTCTTC. Amino acids: CASSLSGGPSYNEQFF.

This clone was seen only a few times. V usage is TRBV11-3 and J usage is TRBJ1-2, with unresolved D. From germline, CDR1 is SGHNT and CDR2 YENEEA. Trimming took 0 bases from V and 4 from J, leaving 9 bases between them. The CDR3 runs 14 residues. CDR3 in amino acids: CASSLETDLYGYTF. For the CDR3, the DNA is TGTGCCAGCAGCTTAGAAACGGACCTCTATGGCTACACCTTC.

This clone came up a few times. The chain recombines TRBV6-8 with TRBJ2-7; a weak D match, TRBD2 (5 bases). The CDR3 totals 13 residues. Germline V lookup: CDR1 MNHGY, CDR2 SAAAGT. Between the trimmed V and J ends, which lost 8 bases and 1 base, there was a span of 12 bases. The CDR3 nucleotides are TGTGCCAGCGACCGCAGCGGATCCTACGAGCAGTACTTC. Its protein is CASDRSGSYEQYF.

The CDR3 here is CATSRDRAGPGETQYF. The CDR3 DNA follows: TGTGCCACCAGCAGAGATCGGGCGGGGCCCGGGGAGACCCAGTACTTC. The rearrangement joins TRBV15 to TRBJ2-5, with a tentative D call TRBD2 (6 bases). The CDR3 is 16 amino acids. CDR1 LNHNV and CDR2 YYDKDF come from the germline V gene (reference sequence). Trimming took 0 bases from V and 5 from J, leaving 16 bases between them.

The chain links TRBV19 to TRBJ2-1; 7 bases are shared with TRBD1. Germline values: CDR1 LNHDA, CDR2 SQIVND (reference sequence). The V gene end was trimmed by 6 bases and the J gene end by 8 bases; junction bases not matched to a gene: 7. The CDR3 covers 13 residues. The CDR3 DNA reads as TGTGCCAGTAGCGAACAGGGGCGGGATGAGCAGTTCTTC. Protein product: CASSEQGRDEQFF.

This sequence joins TRBV23-1 and TRBJ2-7; D perhaps matches TRBD2 (6 bases). TRBV23-1 is an ORF; its function is uncertain. Trimming removed 6 bases from V and 1 base from J, with 19 bases in between. The length of the CDR3 is 16 residues. The chain's CDR3 is CASSQDFGGASYEQYF. As DNA, the CDR3 is TGCGCCAGCAGCCAAGATTTCGGGGGAGCGTCCTACGAGCAGTACTTC.

The genes are TRBV6-8 and TRBJ2-7; D gene unclear. Germline V lookup: CDR1 MNHGY, CDR2 SAAAGT. The CDR3 totals 14 residues. V dropped 6 bases and J dropped 4 bases, with 16 bases sitting between them. The CDR3 reads CASRPHGGQYEQYF. Here the CDR3 DNA reads TGTGCCAGCAGACCCCATGGCGGTCAATACGAGCAGTACTTC.

The CDR3 region has the DNA TGCGCCAGCAGCTCTTCCGGGACAGGCTCGGACACTGAAGCTTTCTTT. Protein product: CASSSSGTGSDTEAFF. The rearrangement uses TRBV5-1 and TRBJ1-1, with TRBD1 identical over 8 bases. The J segment lost 3 bases and the V segment lost 3 bases, leaving 10 bases of the junction unmatched. The CDR3 sequence is 16 residues long. The germline V gene has CDR1 SGHRS and CDR2 YFSETQ.